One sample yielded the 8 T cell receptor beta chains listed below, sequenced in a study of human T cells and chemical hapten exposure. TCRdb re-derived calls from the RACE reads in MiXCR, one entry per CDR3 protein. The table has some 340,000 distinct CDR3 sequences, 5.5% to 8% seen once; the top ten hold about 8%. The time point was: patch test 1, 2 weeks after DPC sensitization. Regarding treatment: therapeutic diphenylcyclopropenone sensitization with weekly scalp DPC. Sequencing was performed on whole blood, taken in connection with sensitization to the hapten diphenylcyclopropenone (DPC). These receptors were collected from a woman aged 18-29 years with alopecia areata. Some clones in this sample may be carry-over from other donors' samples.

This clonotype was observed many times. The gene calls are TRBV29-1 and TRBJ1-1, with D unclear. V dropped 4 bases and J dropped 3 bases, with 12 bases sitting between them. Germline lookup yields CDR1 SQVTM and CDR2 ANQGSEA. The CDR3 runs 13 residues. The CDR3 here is CSVVTLMDTEAFF. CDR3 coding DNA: TGCAGCGTTGTAACGCTTATGGACACTGAAGCTTTCTTT.

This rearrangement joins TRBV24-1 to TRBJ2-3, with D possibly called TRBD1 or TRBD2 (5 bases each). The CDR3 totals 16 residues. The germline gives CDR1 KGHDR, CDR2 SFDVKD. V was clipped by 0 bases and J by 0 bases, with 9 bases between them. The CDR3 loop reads CATSDLDGASTDTQYF. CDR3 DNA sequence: TGTGCCACCAGTGATTTGGACGGGGCTAGCACAGATACGCAGTATTTT.

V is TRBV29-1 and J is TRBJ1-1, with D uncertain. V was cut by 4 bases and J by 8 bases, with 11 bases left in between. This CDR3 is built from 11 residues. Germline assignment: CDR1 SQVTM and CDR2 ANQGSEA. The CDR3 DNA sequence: TGCAGCGTTGGGAAATTGGGGGAAGCTTTCTTT. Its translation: CSVGKLGEAFF.

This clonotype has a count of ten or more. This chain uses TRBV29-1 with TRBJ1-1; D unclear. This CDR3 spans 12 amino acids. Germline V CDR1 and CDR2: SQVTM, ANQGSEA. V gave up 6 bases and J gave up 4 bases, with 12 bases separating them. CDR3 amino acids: CSVSFSGTEAFF. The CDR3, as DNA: TGCAGCGTCTCATTTTCAGGCACTGAAGCTTTCTTT.

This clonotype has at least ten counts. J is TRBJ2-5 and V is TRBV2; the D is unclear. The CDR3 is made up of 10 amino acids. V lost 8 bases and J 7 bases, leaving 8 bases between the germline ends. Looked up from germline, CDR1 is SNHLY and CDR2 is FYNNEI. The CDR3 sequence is CASGWGTQYF. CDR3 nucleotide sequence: TGTGCCAGCGGATGGGGGACCCAGTACTTC.

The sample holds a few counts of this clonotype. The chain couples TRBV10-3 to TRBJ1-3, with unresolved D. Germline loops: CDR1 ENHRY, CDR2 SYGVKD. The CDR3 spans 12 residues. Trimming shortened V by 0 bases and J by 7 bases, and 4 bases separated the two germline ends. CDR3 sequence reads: CAISESGNTIYF. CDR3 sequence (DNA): TGTGCCATCAGTGAGTCGGGGAACACCATATATTTT.

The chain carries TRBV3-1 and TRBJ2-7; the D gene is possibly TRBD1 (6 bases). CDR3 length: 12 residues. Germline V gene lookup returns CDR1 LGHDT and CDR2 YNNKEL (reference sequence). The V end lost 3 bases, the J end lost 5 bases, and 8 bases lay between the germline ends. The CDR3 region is CASSHAGDEQYF. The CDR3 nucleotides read TGTGCCAGCAGCCATGCAGGGGACGAGCAGTACTTC.

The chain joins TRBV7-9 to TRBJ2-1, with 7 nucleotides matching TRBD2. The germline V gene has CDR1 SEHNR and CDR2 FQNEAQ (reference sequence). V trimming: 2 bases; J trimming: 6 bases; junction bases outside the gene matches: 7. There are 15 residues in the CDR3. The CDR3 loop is CASSLYVGGTNEQFF. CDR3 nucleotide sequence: TGTGCCAGCAGCTTATACGTGGGGGGGACCAATGAGCAGTTCTTC.